These T cell receptor beta chains were read from a single sample in a study of T cells in Graves' hyperthyroidism and ophthalmopathy. TCRdb itself ran the multiplex PCR reads through MiXCR, one entry per CDR3 protein. Of under 800,000 distinct CDR3 sequences detected, around 13% appear once; the ten largest clones hold roughly a tenth. Input material: blood. The receptor set was obtained from a woman under 30 with Graves' hyperthyroidism. CDR3s include the opening cysteine and the closing phenylalanine or tryptophan. Each record gives: CDR3 protein, CDR3 DNA, D gene, V gene, clone size, J gene. D genes are given only for firm matches. Size values are once, few and many counts, or a class for expanded clones, and some rows have none.

CDR3aa: CASNPGQIYYEQYF; CDR3nt: TGTGCCAGCAATCCGGGACAGATATACTACGAGCAGTACTTC; d_gene: TRBD1; v_gene: TRBV28; abundance: -; j_gene: TRBJ2-7
CDR3aa: CASSLAFPSYEQYF; CDR3nt: TGTGCCAGCAGCTTAGCCTTCCCGTCCTACGAGCAGTACTTC; d_gene: -; v_gene: TRBV7-8; abundance: few; j_gene: TRBJ2-7
CDR3aa: CATSGLSKETQYF; CDR3nt: TGTGCCACCTCCGGACTCTCCAAAGAGACCCAGTACTTC; d_gene: -; v_gene: TRBV24-1; abundance: once; j_gene: TRBJ2-5
CDR3aa: CASSDGGVGTGELFF; CDR3nt: TGTGCCAGCAGTGATGGTGGGGTCGGCACCGGGGAGCTGTTTTTT; d_gene: -; v_gene: TRBV2; abundance: few; j_gene: TRBJ2-2
CDR3aa: CASSPSSGRAQGEQFF; CDR3nt: TGCGCCAGCAGCCCGTCTAGCGGGAGGGCCCAGGGTGAGCAGTTCTTC; d_gene: TRBD2; v_gene: TRBV5-1; abundance: -; j_gene: TRBJ2-1
CDR3aa: CASTDSGRVLYNEQFF; CDR3nt: TGTGCCAGCACCGATAGCGGGAGGGTTTTATACAATGAGCAGTTCTTC; d_gene: TRBD2; v_gene: TRBV12-3/TRBV12-4; abundance: -; j_gene: TRBJ2-1
CDR3aa: CASSLSPRGDRVEKLFF; CDR3nt: TGTGCCAGCAGTTTATCACCTAGGGGGGACAGGGTAGAAAAACTGTTTTTT; d_gene: TRBD1; v_gene: TRBV27; abundance: few; j_gene: TRBJ1-4
CDR3aa: CSVVTNSNQPQHF; CDR3nt: TGCAGCGTGGTAACCAATAGCAATCAGCCCCAGCATTTT; d_gene: -; v_gene: TRBV29-1; abundance: -; j_gene: TRBJ1-5
CDR3aa: CASSLLGSGANVLTF; CDR3nt: TGTGCCAGCAGCCTTCTTGGATCTGGGGCCAACGTCCTGACTTTC; d_gene: -; v_gene: TRBV7-3; abundance: many; j_gene: TRBJ2-6
CDR3aa: CASSFLTQPQHF; CDR3nt: TGTGCCAGCAGTTTTCTCACCCAGCCCCAGCATTTT; d_gene: -; v_gene: TRBV28; abundance: -; j_gene: TRBJ1-5
CDR3aa: CASSSFPTGPLQETQYF; CDR3nt: TGTGCCAGCAGCTCCTTTCCGACAGGGCCCCTCCAAGAGACCCAGTACTTC; d_gene: TRBD1; v_gene: TRBV7-8; abundance: few; j_gene: TRBJ2-5
CDR3aa: CASSDRHRGTEAFF; CDR3nt: TGTGCCAGCAGTGATCGACACCGGGGCACTGAAGCTTTCTTT; d_gene: -; v_gene: TRBV2; abundance: many; j_gene: TRBJ1-1
CDR3aa: CASSGGLAGPQETQYF; CDR3nt: TGTGCCAGCAGTGGAGGACTAGCGGGACCCCAAGAGACCCAGTACTTC; d_gene: TRBD2; v_gene: TRBV2; abundance: -; j_gene: TRBJ2-5
CDR3aa: CASSLVAGISYNEQFF; CDR3nt: TGTGCCAGCAGCTTAGTTGCGGGGATATCCTACAATGAGCAGTTCTTC; d_gene: -; v_gene: TRBV11-2; abundance: many; j_gene: TRBJ2-1
CDR3aa: CAWSVTVSEQYF; CDR3nt: TGTGCCTGGAGTGTGACAGTGAGCGAGCAGTACTTC; d_gene: -; v_gene: TRBV30; abundance: many; j_gene: TRBJ2-7
CDR3aa: CASSSGLAGAPGTGELFF; CDR3nt: TGTGCCAGCAGCTCCGGACTAGCGGGAGCCCCGGGGACCGGGGAGCTGTTTTTT; d_gene: TRBD2; v_gene: TRBV5-4; abundance: few; j_gene: TRBJ2-2
CDR3aa: CASSQEGPGAAKNIQYF; CDR3nt: TGTGCCAGCAGCCAAGAAGGACCGGGGGCGGCCAAAAACATTCAGTACTTC; d_gene: -; v_gene: TRBV3-1; abundance: many; j_gene: TRBJ2-4
CDR3aa: CASSSPRDRPNYEQYF; CDR3nt: TGCGCCAGCAGCTCCCCAAGGGACCGGCCGAACTACGAGCAGTACTTC; d_gene: -; v_gene: TRBV5-1; abundance: many; j_gene: TRBJ2-7
CDR3aa: CASTRGTDTGELFF; CDR3nt: TGTGCCAGCACGCGGGGGACCGACACCGGGGAGCTGTTTTTT; d_gene: TRBD2; v_gene: TRBV6-2/TRBV6-3; abundance: many; j_gene: TRBJ2-2
CDR3aa: CASTFGQHSGANVLTF; CDR3nt: TGTGCCAGCACCTTTGGACAGCACTCTGGGGCCAACGTCCTGACTTTC; d_gene: -; v_gene: TRBV12-3/TRBV12-4; abundance: few; j_gene: TRBJ2-6
CDR3aa: CASSRDTSWEQYF; CDR3nt: TGTGCCAGCAGTAGGGACACATCCTGGGAGCAGTACTTC; d_gene: -; v_gene: TRBV6-1; abundance: few; j_gene: TRBJ2-7
CDR3aa: CAISETGDSYSPLHF; CDR3nt: TGTGCCATCAGTGAGACAGGGGATTCGTATTCACCCCTCCACTTT; d_gene: TRBD1; v_gene: TRBV10-3; abundance: -; j_gene: TRBJ1-6
CDR3aa: CASRRGFSSGSYNEQFF; CDR3nt: TGTGCCAGCAGACGAGGATTCTCTAGCGGTTCCTACAATGAGCAGTTCTTC; d_gene: TRBD2; v_gene: TRBV6-1; abundance: -; j_gene: TRBJ2-1
CDR3aa: CASNNPLDRGRGATNEKLFF; CDR3nt: TGTGCCAGCAACAACCCCCTAGACAGGGGGCGAGGGGCAACTAATGAAAAACTGTTTTTT; d_gene: TRBD1; v_gene: TRBV7-8; abundance: few; j_gene: TRBJ1-4
CDR3aa: CAWSVLGYEQYF; CDR3nt: TGTGCCTGGAGTGTACTGGGCTACGAGCAGTACTTC; d_gene: -; v_gene: TRBV30; abundance: many; j_gene: TRBJ2-7
CDR3aa: CAWSAGTAPYEQYF; CDR3nt: TGTGCCTGGAGTGCCGGGACTGCCCCCTACGAGCAGTACTTC; d_gene: -; v_gene: TRBV30; abundance: many; j_gene: TRBJ2-7
CDR3aa: CASRIRASGQETQYF; CDR3nt: TGTGCCAGCAGAATTAGGGCTAGCGGACAAGAGACCCAGTACTTC; d_gene: TRBD2; v_gene: TRBV2; abundance: many; j_gene: TRBJ2-5
CDR3aa: CAISHDSLYGYTF; CDR3nt: TGTGCCATCAGCCACGACAGCCTCTATGGCTACACCTTC; d_gene: -; v_gene: TRBV10-3; abundance: many; j_gene: TRBJ1-2
CDR3aa: CASSLVLAGSYNEQFF; CDR3nt: TGTGCCAGCAGCTTAGTTTTAGCGGGATCCTACAATGAGCAGTTCTTC; d_gene: TRBD2; v_gene: TRBV7-9; abundance: -; j_gene: TRBJ2-1
CDR3aa: CASSLKMGLAGDFSYEQYF; CDR3nt: TGTGCCAGCAGCTTAAAGATGGGACTAGCGGGAGATTTCTCCTACGAGCAGTACTTC; d_gene: TRBD2; v_gene: TRBV11-2; abundance: -; j_gene: TRBJ2-7
CDR3aa: CSARIKIGTSGRALSSYEQYF; CDR3nt: TGCAGTGCTAGAATTAAAATCGGGACTAGCGGGAGGGCCTTGAGCTCCTACGAGCAGTACTTC; d_gene: TRBD2; v_gene: TRBV20-1; abundance: few; j_gene: TRBJ2-7
CDR3aa: CASSQNFLGRADYGYTF; CDR3nt: TGCGCCAGCAGCCAAAATTTTTTGGGCCGCGCGGATTATGGCTACACCTTC; d_gene: -; v_gene: TRBV4-1; abundance: few; j_gene: TRBJ1-2
CDR3aa: CASIQTSGANVLTF; CDR3nt: TGTGCCAGCATTCAAACCTCTGGGGCCAACGTCCTGACTTTC; d_gene: -; v_gene: TRBV6-1; abundance: few; j_gene: TRBJ2-6
CDR3aa: CASSLPGQGHNEQFF; CDR3nt: TGTGCCAGCAGCCTACCGGGACAGGGACACAATGAGCAGTTCTTC; d_gene: TRBD1; v_gene: TRBV7-9; abundance: many; j_gene: TRBJ2-1
CDR3aa: CASSPRDSPHEQYF; CDR3nt: TGTGCCAGCAGTCCCCGGGACAGCCCCCACGAGCAGTACTTC; d_gene: TRBD1; v_gene: TRBV28; abundance: few; j_gene: TRBJ2-7
CDR3aa: CASSPDRLSETQYF; CDR3nt: TGTGCCAGCAGCCCTGACAGATTGTCGGAGACCCAGTACTTC; d_gene: -; v_gene: TRBV7-8; abundance: few; j_gene: TRBJ2-5
CDR3aa: CAGSSWTATQQYF; CDR3nt: TGTGCCGGCAGCTCATGGACGGCTACGCAGCAGTACTTC; d_gene: -; v_gene: TRBV7-9; abundance: -; j_gene: TRBJ2-7
CDR3aa: CASSLTGANTDTQYF; CDR3nt: TGTGCCAGCAGCTTAACCGGTGCTAACACAGATACGCAGTATTTT; d_gene: -; v_gene: TRBV7-3; abundance: few; j_gene: TRBJ2-3
CDR3aa: CASSLVFTRGARDTEAFF; CDR3nt: TGTGCCAGCAGCTTGGTCTTCACAAGGGGAGCCAGAGACACTGAAGCTTTCTTT; d_gene: -; v_gene: TRBV5-4; abundance: many; j_gene: TRBJ1-1
CDR3aa: CASSLWGQGNTEAFF; CDR3nt: TGTGCCAGCAGTTTATGGGGACAGGGGAACACTGAAGCTTTCTTT; d_gene: TRBD1; v_gene: TRBV28; abundance: many; j_gene: TRBJ1-1
CDR3aa: CAWSVGRRRGDTQYF; CDR3nt: TGTGCCTGGAGTGTGGGGCGGAGGAGGGGAGATACGCAGTATTTT; d_gene: -; v_gene: TRBV30; abundance: few; j_gene: TRBJ2-3
CDR3aa: CASSPRGLTGGPGANVLTF; CDR3nt: TGTGCCAGCAGCCCAAGAGGGTTGACAGGGGGGCCTGGGGCCAACGTCCTGACTTTC; d_gene: TRBD1; v_gene: TRBV11-2; abundance: -; j_gene: TRBJ2-6
CDR3aa: CASSREGPAPDTQYF; CDR3nt: TGTGCCAGCAGTCGGGAGGGCCCTGCCCCAGATACGCAGTATTTT; d_gene: TRBD2; v_gene: TRBV6-2/TRBV6-3; abundance: few; j_gene: TRBJ2-3
CDR3aa: CASSPGGQGRGSQYF; CDR3nt: TGTGCCAGCAGCCCCGGGGGACAGGGGAGAGGGTCCCAGTACTTC; d_gene: TRBD1; v_gene: TRBV12-3/TRBV12-4; abundance: many; j_gene: TRBJ2-5
CDR3aa: CASSLEAQGREAFF; CDR3nt: TGTGCCAGCAGCTTAGAGGCGCAAGGCAGAGAAGCTTTCTTT; d_gene: -; v_gene: TRBV7-9; abundance: few; j_gene: TRBJ1-1
CDR3aa: CASSQDGLGLAKNIQYF; CDR3nt: TGCGCCAGCAGCCAAGATGGTCTCGGACTAGCCAAAAACATTCAGTACTTC; d_gene: -; v_gene: TRBV4-1; abundance: -; j_gene: TRBJ2-4
CDR3aa: CASSSRLAAYNEQFF; CDR3nt: TGTGCCAGCAGTTCTCGACTAGCGGCTTACAATGAGCAGTTCTTC; d_gene: TRBD2; v_gene: TRBV27; abundance: -; j_gene: TRBJ2-1
CDR3aa: CASSATGDRADTQYF; CDR3nt: TGTGCCAGCAGTGCCACGGGAGATAGGGCAGATACGCAGTATTTT; d_gene: -; v_gene: TRBV2; abundance: many; j_gene: TRBJ2-3
CDR3aa: CASSQGDRGVKSEAFF; CDR3nt: TGTGCCAGCAGCCAAGGGGACAGGGGTGTTAAGTCTGAAGCTTTCTTT; d_gene: TRBD1; v_gene: TRBV14; abundance: few; j_gene: TRBJ1-1
CDR3aa: CASSGFRGFNQPQHF; CDR3nt: TGTGCCAGCAGCGGTTTTCGGGGCTTCAATCAGCCCCAGCATTTT; d_gene: -; v_gene: TRBV28; abundance: many; j_gene: TRBJ1-5
CDR3aa: CSVDRQGTGEQYF; CDR3nt: TGCAGCGTGGACCGACAGGGGACGGGCGAGCAGTACTTC; d_gene: TRBD1; v_gene: TRBV29-1; abundance: few; j_gene: TRBJ2-7
CDR3aa: CASSYAPLLNTEAFF; CDR3nt: TGTGCCAGCAGTTACGCGCCTCTCCTGAACACTGAAGCTTTCTTT; d_gene: -; v_gene: TRBV6-5; abundance: -; j_gene: TRBJ1-1